This T cell receptor (beta chain) came from a study of T cells in Graves' hyperthyroidism and ophthalmopathy. RNA transcripts provided the source from which TCR beta CDR3 regions were amplified. In the first-round RT-PCR of the TCR CDR3, the HTBI primer set was used. In TCRdb, the multiplex PCR reads were re-called with MiXCR into one record per CDR3 protein. The sample shows about 600,000 distinct CDR3 sequences, 15% to 20% of them seen only once. V was cut by 6 bases and J by 5 bases, with 10 bases left in between. The CDR3 length is 13 residues. Per the germline V gene, CDR1 is MNHEY and CDR2 is SMNVEV (reference sequence). Ophthalmopathy in the patients scored at least 3 on Clinical Activity Score and at least 4 on NOSPECS grade, lasting under 3 months. The diagnostic basis comprised clinical symptoms, serum thyroxine and TRAb, thyroid ultrasound and orbital computed tomography. An approximately 10 ml volume of fresh peripheral blood provided the PBMCs.

V usage is TRBV27 and J usage is TRBJ2-2; D is possibly TRBD1 (6 bases). The source of this sequence is a woman aged 35 to 49 with Graves' ophthalmopathy. The sequencing sample was made of blood. CDR3 region: CASRLRGTGELFF. Here the CDR3 DNA reads TGTGCCAGCAGGCTGAGGGGGACCGGGGAGCTGTTTTTT.